The source of this T cell receptor (beta chain) is a study of shared clonotypes between healthy human individuals. As for the study in general: Three plates each covered CD4 naive and memory; CD8 naive two, CD8 memory one.

Genomic DNA of every subset was divided equally among multiple immunoSEQ plates. As handled by the study authors: In the immunoSEQ data, sequences were junction-only and lacked quality scores, so filtering differed. Sequenced by immunoSEQ multiplex PCR; TCRdb stores in-frame clones only, minus some. V, J and clone size reflect that table, while D and trimming were determined from the DNA. In the table there are roughly 590,000 clones, just under 97% of which are singletons. Only CD45RO-negative cells positively selected for CCR7 counted as naive CD8 cells, so terminally differentiated effector memory CD45RA+ cells were excluded. The CDR3 runs to 15 residues. Per germline, CDR1 ENHRY and CDR2 SYGVKD.

This sequence joins TRBV10-3 and TRBJ2-5; D may match TRBD1 or TRBD2 (5 bases each). Near its end, the DNA agrees better with TRBJ2-7, so the J call may be wrong. Sequenced: naive CD8+ T cells sorted from blood. The clonotype originates from a woman in her 30s in good health. The CDR3: CAISESGTASYEQYF. The CDR3 DNA sequence: TGTGCCATCAGTGAGTCGGGGACCGCTTCCTACGAGCAGTACTTC.